This T cell receptor (beta chain) was obtained from a study of human T cells and chemical hapten exposure. Described treatment: therapeutic diphenylcyclopropenone sensitization with weekly scalp DPC. The V gene lost 2 bases and the J gene lost 4 bases, with 9 bases spanning the gap. Germline values: CDR1 SGHRS, CDR2 YFSETQ. The CDR3 loop spans 13 amino acids. Individual cDNA molecules each carried unique molecular identifiers attached by the library. TCRdb passed the reads through MiXCR, listing each CDR3 protein once. The sample table sets out about 70 distinct CDR3 sequences. The clonotype was recovered from an adult with alopecia areata. Some clones in this sample may be carry-over from other donors' samples. This table probably holds off-target reads from a library built for another chain. The chain employs TRBV5-1 and TRBJ1-2, with unresolved D. The source material was whole blood, sampled before DPC sensitization or 2, 6, or about 24 weeks after (not recorded which). CDR3 DNA: TGCGCCAGCAGCTTTGACAAGACCTATGGCTACACCTTC. Translated, it gives CASSFDKTYGYTF. The variable domain in full, completed from reference TRBV5-1 and TRBJ1-2, reads KAGVTQTPRYLIKTRGQQVTLSCSPISGHRSVSWYQQTPGQGLQFLFEYFSETQRNKGNFPGRFSGRQFSNSRSEMNVSTLELGDSALYLCASSFDKTYGYTFGSGTRLTVV.